These 25 T cell receptor beta chains share one sample of origin, sequenced in a study of regulatory T cells in long-lasting Graves disease. Time point defined: persistent/refractory GD, antithyroid drugs over 5 years with positive TRAb. RNA extracted from PBMCs served as the sequencing template. Combining iRepertoire HTBI primers with Arm-PCR of CDR3 regions, the authors built TCR beta libraries. TCRdb recomputed calls from the multiplex PCR reads with MiXCR, one row per CDR3 protein. The sample lists 390,000 or so distinct CDR3 sequences, 23% occurring once. The specimen was peripheral blood mononuclear cells (PBMCs), collected when the disease was refractory, from a patient treated with antithyroid drugs. The receptor source for this set is a woman between 40 and 50 years old with Graves disease.

This clonotype showed up many times. The rearrangement links TRBV28 to TRBJ1-1, with 8 bases matching TRBD1. The CDR3 runs to 13 residues. CDR1 and CDR2 from the germline V gene are MDHEN and SYDVKM. The V gene end was trimmed by 6 bases and the J gene end by 6 bases; junction bases not matched to a gene: 6. CDR3 residues: CASRTRGLSEAFF. The CDR3 DNA sequence: TGTGCCAGCAGAACCAGGGGGCTCTCTGAAGCTTTCTTT. Drawing the rest from reference TRBV28 and TRBJ1-1, the complete variable domain is DVKVTQSSRYLVKRTGEKVFLECVQDMDHENMFWYRQDPGLGLRLIYFSYDVKMKEKGDIPEGYSVSREKKERFSLILESASTNQTSMYLCASRTRGLSEAFFGQGTRLTVV.

The rearrangement links TRBV3-1 to TRBJ1-5, with TRBD1 as a possible D gene (6 bases). CDR1 LGHDT and CDR2 YNNKEL come from the germline V gene (reference sequence). V dropped 1 base and J dropped 3 bases, with 13 bases sitting between them. The CDR3 covers 16 residues. Here the CDR3 reads CASSQGLRDTNQPQHF. The CDR3 DNA is TGTGCCAGCAGCCAAGGGCTGAGGGACACCAATCAGCCCCAGCATTTT. The whole variable domain, remainder taken from reference TRBV3-1 and TRBJ1-5, is DTAVSQTPKYLVTQMGNDKSIKCEQNLGHDTMYWYKQDSKKFLKIMFSYNNKELIINETVPNRFSPKSPDKAHLNLHINSLELGDSAVYFCASSQGLRDTNQPQHFGDGTRLSIL.

The chain links TRBV13 to TRBJ1-1; TRBD1 is a possible D gene (5 bases). V lost 4 bases to trimming and J lost 0 bases, with 15 bases between them. CDR3 size: 16 residues. CDR1 is PRHDT and CDR2 is FYEKMQ in the germline V gene (reference sequence). The CDR3 DNA reads TGTGCCAGCAGCTCCCCGAGAGGGGAAATGAACACTGAAGCTTTCTTT. Translated, it gives CASSSPRGEMNTEAFF.

This clonotype was seen a few times. The gene calls are TRBV7-9 and TRBJ1-2, with 7 bases lining up with TRBD1. The V gene's germline CDR1 is SEHNR and CDR2 FQNEAQ (reference sequence). The CDR3 is 14 amino acids. The V and J ends lost 1 base and 8 bases, in that order; junction bases with no gene match: 7. The CDR3 DNA is TGTGCCAGCAGCTTAGGCGCAGGGGGATTGGGCTACACCTTC. Translating it yields CASSLGAGGLGYTF. The variable domain in full, with the rest retrieved from reference TRBV7-9 and TRBJ1-2, is DTGVSQNPRHKITKRGQNVTFRCDPISEHNRLYWYRQTLGQGPEFLTYFQNEAQLEKSRLLSDRFSAERPKGSFSTLEIQRTEQGDSAMYLCASSLGAGGLGYTFGSGTRLTVV.

This sequence joins TRBV7-8 and TRBJ2-7, with D unresolved. V lost 2 bases and J lost 2, with 13 bases in between. This CDR3 contains 15 residues. Germline CDR1 SGHVS, CDR2 FQNEAQ. The CDR3 bases are TGTGCCAGCAGCTTAATCTGGATCGCTCCCTACGAGCAGTACTTC. This translates into CASSLIWIAPYEQYF.

Ten or more counts support this clonotype. The rearrangement uses TRBV20-1 and TRBJ2-7; TRBD2 matches 12 bases. Losses at the gene ends were 5 bases for V and 4 bases for J; bases not matched to a gene: 0. This CDR3 is 12 amino acids long. Germline V gene sequence: CDR1 DFQATT, CDR2 SNEGSKA (reference sequence). CDR3 DNA: TGCAGTGCTGGACTAGCGGGATACGAGCAGTACTTC. This gives the protein CSAGLAGYEQYF.

This sequence joins TRBV3-1 and TRBJ2-1; no reliable D call. Per the germline V gene, CDR1 is LGHDT and CDR2 is YNNKEL (reference sequence). This CDR3 contains 15 residues. Trimming left V 1 base short and J 0 bases short, with 7 bases between. The CDR3 DNA sequence: TGTGCCAGCAGCCAAGCGTCTAGCTCCTACAATGAGCAGTTCTTC. As protein: CASSQASSSYNEQFF.

V is TRBV28 and J is TRBJ2-7, with a weak D call TRBD1 (6 bases). This CDR3 is built from 16 residues. V was cut by 4 bases and J by 0 bases, with 16 bases left in between. The germline V gene has CDR1 MDHEN and CDR2 SYDVKM. The CDR3 spells CASSYRTGTPSYEQYF. The CDR3, as DNA: TGTGCCAGCAGTTATCGGACCGGGACACCCTCCTACGAGCAGTACTTC.

This clonotype was picked up many times. J is TRBJ2-7 and V is TRBV2; D is undetermined. The germline V gene encodes CDR1 SNHLY and CDR2 FYNNEI. V was shortened by 7 bases and J by 7 bases, with 14 bases between the two germline ends. The length of the CDR3 is 12 residues. The CDR3 coding sequence is TGTGCCAGCAAGCCAGACTCCTGGGAGCAGTACTTC. Its protein is CASKPDSWEQYF.

This clonotype was picked up a small number of times. This rearrangement joins TRBV10-3 to TRBJ2-5; TRBD1 matches 10 bases. Trimming removed 2 bases from V and 9 bases from J; junction bases left unmatched: 12. Germline V gene sequence: CDR1 ENHRY, CDR2 SYGVKD. This CDR3 has 16 residues. The chain's CDR3 is CAISETAGTGAGAQYF. The CDR3 nucleotides read TGTGCCATCAGTGAGACCGCCGGGACAGGGGCCGGGGCCCAGTACTTC.

This clonotype was seen at least ten times. CDR3: CASSQGANGNQPQHF. In DNA form, the CDR3 reads TGTGCCAGCAGTCAGGGGGCTAACGGCAATCAGCCCCAGCATTTT. The V call is TRBV12-3 or TRBV12-4, the J call TRBJ1-5; 8 bases map to TRBD1. The CDR3 length is 15 residues. With 5 bases clipped from V and 2 bases from J, the junction kept 5 bases outside the gene matches.

This clonotype has only a few counts. V usage is TRBV6-2 or TRBV6-3 and J usage is TRBJ2-4; D may match TRBD1 or TRBD2 (6 bases each). V was shortened by 5 bases and J by 3 bases, with 17 bases between the two germline ends. Germline CDR1 reads MNHEY; CDR2 reads SVGEGT. The CDR3 is made up of 16 amino acids. The CDR3 reads CASSAGRRGSKNIQYF. CDR3 DNA sequence: TGTGCCAGCAGTGCCGGACGGAGGGGGAGCAAAAACATTCAGTACTTC.

This chain links TRBV12-3 or TRBV12-4 with TRBJ1-6; no clear D gene. Trimming removed 5 bases from V and 8 bases from J, with 16 bases in between. The CDR3 totals 15 residues. CDR3 in amino acids: CASSGPRGKDSPLHF. The CDR3 DNA sequence: TGTGCCAGCAGTGGACCTCGGGGAAAGGATTCACCCCTCCACTTT.

This clonotype was counted ten times or more. The chain combines TRBV20-1 with TRBJ2-7, with D perhaps matching TRBD1 (6 bases). This CDR3 spans 15 amino acids. The V gene's germline CDR1 is DFQATT and CDR2 SNEGSKA (reference sequence). The V end lost 2 bases, the J end lost 1 base, and 15 bases lay between the germline ends. CDR3 nucleotides: TGCAGTGCTAGACCTTCTAGGACAGCATCCTACGAGCAGTACTTC. Encoded protein: CSARPSRTASYEQYF.

This clonotype was detected ten times or more. This chain joins TRBV28 and TRBJ2-2, with D possibly matching TRBD1 (6 bases). The CDR3 spans 15 residues. In germline, CDR1 is MDHEN, CDR2 SYDVKM. V lost 1 base, J lost 3 bases, and 9 bases lay in between. CDR3 region: CASSLFRGDTGELFF. The CDR3 region has the DNA TGTGCCAGCAGTTTATTCAGGGGCGACACCGGGGAGCTGTTTTTT.

V usage is TRBV11-1 and J usage is TRBJ2-1; 7 nucleotides align to TRBD2. The CDR3 consists of 15 residues. Trimming at V came to 5 bases and at J to 6 bases, leaving 10 bases not matched to a gene. CDR1 is SGHAT, CDR2 FQDESV, per germline (reference sequence). The CDR3 nucleotides are TGTGCCAGCAGCCCACCGGGACTAAATGGCAATGAGCAGTTCTTC. It codes for CASSPPGLNGNEQFF.

This chain uses TRBV19 with TRBJ2-2, with D uncertain. This CDR3 region has 13 residues. V dropped 3 bases and J dropped 3 bases, with 5 bases sitting between them. From germline, CDR1 is LNHDA and CDR2 SQIVND (reference sequence). This chain's CDR3 is CASSIRDTGELFF. In nucleotides, the CDR3 is TGTGCCAGTAGTATCCGCGACACCGGGGAGCTGTTTTTT.

This clonotype was observed a handful of times. V usage is TRBV24-1 and J usage is TRBJ2-3; the match to TRBD2 covers 8 bases. The germline V gene encodes CDR1 KGHDR and CDR2 SFDVKD. The CDR3 has 17 residues. The V segment lost 4 bases and the J segment 4 bases; nucleotides outside the gene matches: 12. CDR3 sequence (DNA): TGTGCCACCAGTGACCCATGGCCAGCGGGAGTCGCAGATACGCAGTATTTT. This encodes CATSDPWPAGVADTQYF.

The sample holds one count of this clonotype. This chain links TRBV6-2 or TRBV6-3 with TRBJ2-3, with unresolved D. There are 17 residues in the CDR3. The germline V gene encodes CDR1 MNHEY and CDR2 SVGEGT. V was clipped by 6 bases and J by 0 bases, with 19 bases between them. The CDR3 sequence: CASSLYSGYFSTDTQYF. The DNA for the CDR3 is TGTGCCAGCAGCCTCTACTCCGGCTACTTCAGCACAGATACGCAGTATTTT.

This chain joins TRBV2 and TRBJ2-7; 9 positions agree with TRBD1. CDR3 length: 15 residues. The J segment lost 5 bases and the V segment lost 5 bases, leaving 10 bases of the junction unmatched. Germline loops: CDR1 SNHLY, CDR2 FYNNEI. This CDR3 reads CASSTGTGINNEQYF. Written as DNA, the CDR3 is TGTGCCAGCAGTACCGGGACAGGGATAAATAACGAGCAGTACTTC.

The genes are TRBV20-1 and TRBJ1-1; no reliable D call. Germline lookup yields CDR1 DFQATT and CDR2 SNEGSKA (reference sequence). CDR3 length: 16 residues. The V end was cut by 1 base, the J end by 0 bases, with 15 bases between. The CDR3 nucleotides are TGCAGTGCTAGAGTTTGGGGTTGGACTATGAACACTGAAGCTTTCTTT. Its protein product is CSARVWGWTMNTEAFF.

This clonotype was found a few times. The chain combines TRBV30 with TRBJ1-2; possible D gene TRBD1, 6 bases. CDR3 length: 14 amino acids. Germline V CDR1 and CDR2: GTSNPN, SVGIG (reference sequence). Trimming took off 2 bases at V and 1 base at J, with 11 bases between the two ends. The CDR3 region is CAWSPGHLNYGYTF. CDR3 sequence (DNA): TGTGCCTGGAGTCCGGGACACCTTAACTATGGCTACACCTTC.

This clonotype was observed a handful of times. V is TRBV6-1 and J is TRBJ2-1; the match to TRBD2 covers 9 bases. Germline V lookup: CDR1 MNHNS, CDR2 SASEGT. J was trimmed by 0 bases and V by 8 bases; bases with no gene match: 11. CDR3 size: 17 residues. The CDR3: CASRTSAIPSSYNEQFF. The CDR3 bases are TGTGCCAGCCGGACTAGCGCGATTCCCAGCTCCTACAATGAGCAGTTCTTC.

The chain is built from TRBV10-3 and TRBJ2-7; D is uncertain. Trimming left V 0 bases short and J 2 bases short, with 11 bases between. This CDR3 contains 15 residues. CDR1 is ENHRY and CDR2 is SYGVKD in the germline V gene. The CDR3 region has the DNA TGTGCCATCAGTGAGTCGTTGCGCAGAGCCTACGAGCAGTACTTC. Encoded protein: CAISESLRRAYEQYF.

V usage is TRBV11-2 and J usage is TRBJ1-1; possible D gene TRBD1, 6 bases. V was trimmed by 4 bases and J by 0 bases, leaving 24 bases between them. This CDR3 is 19 amino acids long. Germline V gene data show CDR1 as SGHAT and CDR2 as FQNNGV. The DNA for the CDR3 is TGTGCCAGCAGCTCCTTTAGGGACAATCTAAAAACAATGAACACTGAAGCTTTCTTT. Its protein is CASSSFRDNLKTMNTEAFF.